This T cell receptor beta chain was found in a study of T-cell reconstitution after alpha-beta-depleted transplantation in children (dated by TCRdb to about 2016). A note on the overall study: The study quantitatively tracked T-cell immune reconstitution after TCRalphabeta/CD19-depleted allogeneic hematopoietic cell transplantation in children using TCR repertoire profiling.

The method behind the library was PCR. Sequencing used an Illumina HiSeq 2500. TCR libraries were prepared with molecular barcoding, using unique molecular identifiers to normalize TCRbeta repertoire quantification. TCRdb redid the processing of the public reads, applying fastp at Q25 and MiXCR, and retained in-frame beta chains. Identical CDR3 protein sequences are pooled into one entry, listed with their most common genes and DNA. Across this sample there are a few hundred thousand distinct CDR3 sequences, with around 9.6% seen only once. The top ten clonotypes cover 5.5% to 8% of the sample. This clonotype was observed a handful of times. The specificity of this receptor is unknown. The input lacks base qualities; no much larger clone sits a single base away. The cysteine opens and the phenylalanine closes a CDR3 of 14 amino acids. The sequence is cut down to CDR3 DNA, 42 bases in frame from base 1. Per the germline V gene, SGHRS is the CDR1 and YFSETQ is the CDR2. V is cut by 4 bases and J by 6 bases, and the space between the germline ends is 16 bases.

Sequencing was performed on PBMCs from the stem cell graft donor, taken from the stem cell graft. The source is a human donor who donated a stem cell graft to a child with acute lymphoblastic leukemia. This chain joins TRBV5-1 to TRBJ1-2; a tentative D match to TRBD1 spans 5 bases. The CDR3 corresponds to CASSRDGVGNGYTF. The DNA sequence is TGCGCCAGCAGCCGGGACGGAGTTGGGAATGGCTACACCTTC.